This T cell receptor (beta chain) was sequenced in a study of STAT5B mutations in CD4+ large granular lymphocyte leukemia (dated by TCRdb to between 2020 and 2023). In terms of the full investigation: Among the healthy controls, the CDR3 'QG' motif was associated with a particular HLA allele. Flow cytometry on FACSCanto II or FACSVerse confirmed that purified fractions exceeded 95% purity among lymphocytes. The study compared the TCRbeta repertoires of patients with CD4+ T-cell large granular lymphocyte leukemia against the TCRbeta repertoires of healthy blood donors.

The germline V and J ends show losses of 6 bases and 5 bases respectively, and no gene match explains 17 bases of the junction. Via the germline V gene, CDR1 is MRHNA and CDR2 SNTAGT. The CDR3 numbers 17 residues from cysteine through phenylalanine. Only the CDR3 part of the read is kept: 51 bases, read in frame from the first base. Overall results and qualifications from the work: Compared with healthy CD4+ repertoires, CD4-sorted patient repertoires appeared more clonal, and this difference remained even after the putative leukemic clones were removed. Main leukemic clonotypes were private to each patient, although 25% to 30% of the main leukemic clonotypes were found at low frequency in the non-leukemic repertoires of other patients. The data were not HLA-matched, and the higher clonality in CD4+ T-LGLL than in CD8+ T-LGLL could be due to the relatively small sample size. TRBV06-family usage was enriched among the top patient clones (8/27) compared with healthy controls (2/35).

The immunoSEQ assay at survey resolution was applied to genomic DNA for sequencing of TCRbeta rearrangements. Under the source paper's analysis protocol: A lowest detectable productive clonotype frequency of 2.59 x 10-5 was observed in the TCR sequencing data. Analyses included only productive TCRbeta rearrangements, meaning complete and in-frame sequences. The clonality of each sample was calculated as Simpson clonality in the immunoSEQ Analyzer version 3.0. Clones were categorized by frequency as very rare, small, medium, large (1-20%) or hyperexpanded (>20%). Generation probabilities were estimated with OLGA 1.2.3, V-gene circos plots were made with VDJtools, specificities were looked up in VDJdb, and CDR3 motifs were identified with GLIPH. TCRdb's version of the immuneACCESS table is confined to in-frame rearrangements and falls short of the full clone set. An unresolved V gene accounts for under half of the shortfall where checked; the remainder is of unknown origin. V and J calls and clone size are as listed in that table; D and trimming were resolved from the DNA. The sample has tens of thousands of clones on record, about 88% of them singletons. Of the sample, 0.35% is held by the ten largest clones.

The healthy controls were a few dozen blood donors, and the buffy coats of these donors were supplied by the Finnish Red Cross blood service. All TCR-sequenced material derived from peripheral blood: patient blood samples and healthy donor buffy coats. Peripheral blood mononuclear cells were isolated by Ficoll-Hypaque gradient centrifugation. For the healthy controls, CD4+ cells were obtained from buffy coats by magnetic purification. The Gentra Puregene Cell and Tissue kit was used to extract genomic DNA, and a Qubit 2.0 fluorometer was used to measure the amount of genomic DNA. About this clone: Its antigen target is currently unknown. It has no much larger one-base neighbor in the sample; base qualities were not kept.

The sequenced material came from CD4+ T cells from blood buffy coats. The chain joins TRBV6-4 to TRBJ2-5; 8 central nucleotides agree with TRBD1. This receptor was obtained from a human donor in good health. The CDR3 in this case is CASRGKGMQGADETQYF. The nucleotides read TGTGCCAGCAGAGGAAAGGGCATGCAGGGGGCAGACGAGACCCAGTACTTC.